This T cell receptor (beta chain) stems from a study of T-cell memory formation after mild COVID-19. CDR3 size: 16 residues. V was cut by 0 bases and J by 2 bases, with 12 bases left in between. Germline assignment: CDR1 LGHNA and CDR2 YSLEER. TCRdb re-called the 5' RACE reads with MiXCR, one entry per CDR3 protein. The repertoire has roughly 89,000 distinct CDR3 sequences, around an eighth of them found once; the top ten carry roughly a quarter. This clonotype was sampled from an adult woman who had mild COVID-19 (a few samples of this study predate the infection). Cell type and time point are not known. The chain employs TRBV4-3 and TRBJ2-3; D gene unclear. The sample was PBMCs or a T cell subset sorted from them (not recorded which). The CDR3 loop is CASSQDREGYTDTQYF. Written as DNA, the CDR3 is TGCGCCAGCAGCCAAGATAGGGAAGGCTACACAGATACGCAGTATTTT.